This T cell receptor beta chain is from a study of beta chain features in type 1 diabetes. The wider study: Patients did not differ from healthy donors in age, gender or cell yield.

The isolated RNA, all of it, was reverse transcribed, so expressed TCRB transcripts were what got sequenced. The assay was immunoSEQ multiplex PCR, and TCRdb's table has in-frame clones only and misses some. Altogether 250,000 to 350,000 clones are present, about 15% being singletons, with the ten largest covering roughly 0.015%. Overall study results and limits: Patients showed naive, central memory and Treg TCRB repertoires that appeared more similar than those of healthy donors. Type 1 diabetes patients had moderately but significantly shorter TCRB CDR3s in all four CD4+ subsets.

This clone was observed a few times. Its antigen is currently unknown. From germline, CDR1 is SQVTM and CDR2 ANQGSEA. Germline trimming cut 7 bases from V and 2 bases from J; bases unmatched to any gene: 9. The CDR3 has 14 amino acids. The chain couples TRBV29-1 to TRBJ1-2; 8 nucleotides agree with TRBD1. Specimen: naive CD4+ T cells from blood. The TCR originated in a man younger than 35 with type 1 diabetes. The CDR3 nucleotides read TGCAGCGGGGAAACAGGGGGGGTAAACTATGGCTACACCTTC. Its translation: CSGETGGVNYGYTF.